These 25 T cell receptor beta chains came from one sample sequenced in a study of beta chain features in type 1 diabetes. The whole isolated RNA underwent reverse transcription, so sequencing captured expressed TCRB transcripts. Produced via immunoSEQ multiplex PCR; TCRdb's table is partial and in-frame only. This table has over 150,000 clones, approximately 8.1% appearing once. Source material: central memory CD4+ T cells from blood. Source of these receptors: a young man in good health.

This clone has just a few counts. V and J are TRBV5-1 and TRBJ1-5, with TRBD1 as a possible D gene (5 bases). The germline V gene encodes CDR1 SGHRS and CDR2 YFSETQ. V was pared by 0 bases and J by 8 bases, with 12 bases between. This CDR3 is 14 amino acids long. The CDR3 DNA reads TGCGCCAGCAGCTTGGCCGGGCGGGACGAGCCCCAGCATTTT. It specifies CASSLAGRDEPQHF.

This clone turned up a few times. V is TRBV7-9 and J is TRBJ1-5, with 8 bases lining up with TRBD1. The V and J ends lost 3 bases and 3 bases, in that order; junction bases with no gene match: 13. The CDR3 totals 18 residues. Germline V gives CDR1 SEHNR, CDR2 FQNEAQ (reference sequence). CDR3 coding DNA: TGTGCCAGCAGCTTCTGGGGGGACTCGACAGGGGCCAATCAGCCCCAGCATTTT. Translated, it gives CASSFWGDSTGANQPQHF.

V usage is TRBV19 and J usage is TRBJ1-1; 8 nucleotides agree with TRBD1. V lost 5 bases to trimming and J lost 0 bases; unmatched junction nucleotides: 8. CDR1 is LNHDA, CDR2 SQIVND, per germline (reference sequence). The CDR3 sequence is 16 residues long. The CDR3 region has the DNA TGTGCCAGTAGTCCCCCCCGACAGGGGATGAACACTGAAGCTTTCTTT. Translation gives CASSPPRQGMNTEAFF.

The chain carries TRBV6-1 and TRBJ2-2; a weak D match, TRBD2 (5 bases). V was trimmed by 6 bases and J by 5 bases, leaving 16 bases between them. Germline V CDR1 and CDR2: MNHNS, SASEGT. CDR3 length equals 15 residues. The CDR3 DNA sequence: TGTGCCAGCAGGCCCAACGGGGTCGGAACCGGGGAGCTGTTTTTT. Translated: CASRPNGVGTGELFF.

The chain employs TRBV30 and TRBJ1-1; TRBD1 aligns across 8 bases. Looked up from germline, CDR1 is GTSNPN and CDR2 is SVGIG (reference sequence). This CDR3 has 14 amino acids. The trim removed 3 bases at V and 1 base at J, leaving 4 bases unmatched. As DNA, the CDR3 is TGTGCCTGGAGCCACAGGGGGGGGAACACTGAAGCTTTCTTT. It yields the protein CAWSHRGGNTEAFF. Variable domain in full (rest from reference TRBV30 and TRBJ1-1): SQTIHQWPATLVQPVGSPLSLECTVEGTSNPNLYWYRQAAGRGLQLLFYSVGIGQISSEVPQNLSASRPQDRQFILSSKKLLLSDSGFYLCAWSHRGGNTEAFFGQGTRLTVV.

This sequence joins TRBV7-9 and TRBJ1-2; no reliable D call. CDR1 is SEHNR and CDR2 is FQNEAQ in the germline V gene (reference sequence). The CDR3 is made up of 12 amino acids. V was cut by 4 bases and J by 4 bases, with 7 bases left in between. CDR3 DNA: TGTGCCAGCAGCTGGGCAAGCTATGGCTACACCTTC. It is translated as CASSWASYGYTF.

The chain links TRBV6-5 to TRBJ1-5; D not resolved. The CDR3 consists of 14 residues. V lost 5 bases and J 5 bases, leaving 13 bases between the germline ends. Germline V gene data show CDR1 as MNHEY and CDR2 as SVGAGI. This CDR3 is CASSEGSGYQPQHF. In nucleotides, the CDR3 is TGTGCCAGCAGTGAAGGCTCAGGATATCAGCCCCAGCATTTT.

There are a few counts of this clone. V gene TRBV30 combines with J gene TRBJ2-6; D is perhaps TRBD2 (6 bases). The V gene lost 7 bases and the J gene lost 0 bases, with 13 bases spanning the gap. CDR3 length: 15 amino acids. The germline V gene has CDR1 GTSNPN and CDR2 SVGIG (reference sequence). The DNA of the CDR3 is TGTGCCTCCGCGGACGGGAGCTCTGGGGCCAACGTCCTGACTTTC. It is translated as CASADGSSGANVLTF.

This clone was counted between two and nine times. The chain links TRBV30 to TRBJ1-2, with a tentative D call TRBD1 (5 bases). Germline-derived CDR1 and CDR2 are GTSNPN and SVGIG (reference sequence). V was trimmed by 4 bases and J by 8 bases, leaving 14 bases between them. The CDR3 loop spans 12 amino acids. CDR3 bases: TGTGCCTGGAAGGAAGGGGAGGGCGGCTACACCTTC. Amino acid sequence: CAWKEGEGGYTF.

Worth noting for this clone: Other DNA sequences in this specimen translate into the identical CDR3. The chain uses TRBV5-4 and TRBJ2-2; 8 positions match TRBD2. Looked up from germline, CDR1 is SGHNT and CDR2 is YYREEE (reference sequence). The CDR3 sequence is 16 residues long. With V trimmed by 2 bases and J by 2 bases, 5 bases remained unmatched. The DNA of the CDR3 is TGTGCCAGCAGCTTACCCAGCGGGAGAAACACCGGGGAGCTGTTTTTT. Translation: CASSLPSGRNTGELFF.

This clone was seen ten or more times. CDR3 nucleotides: TGTGCCAGCAGCCCCGACAGGAACTATGGCTACACCTTC. It encodes CASSPDRNYGYTF. The chain uses TRBV7-9 and TRBJ1-2; the D gene is possibly TRBD1 (6 bases). Germline assignment: CDR1 SEHNR and CDR2 FQNEAQ (reference sequence). The germline V and J ends were trimmed by 5 bases and 2 bases, with 9 bases remaining between them. The CDR3 runs 13 residues.

This clone was recorded at least ten times. The chain is built from TRBV30 and TRBJ1-1; D ambiguous. The V gene's germline CDR1 is GTSNPN and CDR2 SVGIG (reference sequence). This CDR3 region has 13 residues. V gave up 3 bases and J gave up 7 bases, with 15 bases separating them. The CDR3, as DNA: TGTGCCTGGAGGGACTCCTGGGTGGGTGAAGCTTTCTTT. It yields the protein CAWRDSWVGEAFF.

This chain joins TRBV9 and TRBJ2-6; D uncertain. The CDR3 is made up of 14 amino acids. V lost 3 bases and J 5 bases, leaving 9 bases between the germline ends. Germline CDR1 reads SGDLS; CDR2 reads YYNGEE. CDR3: CASSAPSRANVLTF. The CDR3 DNA follows: TGTGCCAGCAGCGCCCCATCTAGGGCCAACGTCCTGACTTTC.

This clone was observed a few times. This chain connects TRBV11-2 to TRBJ2-7; 8 bases fit TRBD1. The CDR3 consists of 15 residues. CDR1 SGHAT and CDR2 FQNNGV come from the germline V gene. J lost 12 bases, V lost 5 bases, and 18 bases had no gene match. CDR3 coding DNA: TGTGCCAGCAGCCGAGGCGGACAGGGACTTATACGAGCGTACTTC. It is translated as CASSRGGQGLIRAYF.

This clone has ten or more counts. The J gene is TRBJ2-3, the V gene TRBV29-1; D is perhaps TRBD2 (7 bases). V was trimmed by 6 bases and J by 5 bases, leaving 18 bases between them. This CDR3 contains 14 residues. Per the germline V gene, CDR1 is SQVTM and CDR2 is ANQGSEA. In DNA, the CDR3 is TGCAGCGTCCCCCCGGGGGGCTCGAGAGATACGCAGTATTTT. This gives the protein CSVPPGGSRDTQYF.

Notes on this clone: Within the sample, other DNA sequences also encode this same CDR3. The V and J genes are TRBV5-6 and TRBJ2-7, with 9 bases identical to TRBD1. From germline, CDR1 is SGHDT and CDR2 YYEEEE. CDR3 length: 14 residues. V gave up 4 bases and J gave up 4 bases; unmatched junction bases: 6. Here the CDR3 reads CASSKGQGRYEQYF. In nucleotides, the CDR3 is TGTGCCAGCAGCAAGGGACAGGGCCGGTACGAGCAGTACTTC.

This chain connects TRBV2 to TRBJ2-7, with a tentative D call TRBD1 (6 bases). Germline V gives CDR1 SNHLY, CDR2 FYNNEI. The CDR3 is 15 amino acids. Trimming shortened V by 2 bases and J by 2 bases, and 13 bases separated the two germline ends. CDR3 sequence (DNA): TGTGCCAGCAGTGAAAGGTTACAGGGCGCCTACGAGCAGTACTTC. This sequence encodes CASSERLQGAYEQYF.

This chain joins TRBV7-9 and TRBJ2-2; D might be TRBD2 (5 bases). V lost 5 bases and J 3 bases, leaving 16 bases between the germline ends. Germline CDR1 and CDR2: SEHNR and FQNEAQ (reference sequence). This CDR3 spans 16 amino acids. For the CDR3, the DNA is TGTGCCAGCAGCCCCCTAGCCAGTAAGGACACCGGGGAGCTGTTTTTT. As protein: CASSPLASKDTGELFF.

The chain links TRBV7-2 to TRBJ2-3; TRBD2 might be the D (5 bases). Germline CDR1 reads SGHTA; CDR2 reads FQGNSA. V dropped 1 base and J dropped 1 base, with 6 bases sitting between them. The CDR3 extends over 14 amino acids. CDR3 bases: TGTGCCAGCAGCTTAGTGCGGGGCACAGATACGCAGTATTTT. Its translation: CASSLVRGTDTQYF.

The J gene is TRBJ2-2, the V gene TRBV28; 8 nucleotides match TRBD2. V lost 6 bases and J lost 5; bases outside the gene matches: 5. The CDR3 loop spans 14 amino acids. Per the germline V gene, CDR1 is MDHEN and CDR2 is SYDVKM. Here the CDR3 reads CASRYRGGTGELFF. DNA of the CDR3: TGTGCCAGCAGATATCGGGGGGGGACCGGGGAGCTGTTTTTT.

In its sample, this clone was seen a few times. The chain recombines TRBV19 with TRBJ2-1; D perhaps matches TRBD1 (5 bases). CDR1 LNHDA and CDR2 SQIVND come from the germline V gene (reference sequence). CDR3 length equals 11 residues. Trimming removed 7 bases at V and 6 bases at J, with 7 bases between. The DNA of the CDR3 is TGTGCCAGTATAAGGGGCAATGAGCAGTTCTTC. As protein: CASIRGNEQFF.

This chain joins TRBV4-1 and TRBJ1-3; perhaps TRBD1 as D (6 bases). The CDR3 is made up of 16 amino acids. In germline, CDR1 is MGHRA, CDR2 YSYEKL. Trimming took 0 bases from V and 7 from J, leaving 16 bases between them. In nucleotides, the CDR3 is TGCGCCAGCAGCCAAGAAGGTCCGGGGGGGCTGAACACCATATATTTT. This encodes CASSQEGPGGLNTIYF.

The chain couples TRBV5-6 to TRBJ1-2, with 7 bases that match TRBD1. The length of the CDR3 is 14 residues. Trimming cost V 6 bases and J 2 bases; bases outside gene matches: 7. Germline loops: CDR1 SGHDT, CDR2 YYEEEE. In DNA form, the CDR3 reads TGTGCCAGCACAGGGACAGCCCCGAACTATGGCTACACCTTC. Protein: CASTGTAPNYGYTF.

This clone was detected a few times. This sample also contains other DNA sequences that code for the same CDR3. CDR3 loop: CASSSGLAGYNEQFF. In DNA form, the CDR3 reads TGTGCCAGCAGCTCGGGACTAGCGGGATACAATGAGCAGTTCTTC. This rearrangement joins TRBV11-2 to TRBJ2-1; 13 bases agree with TRBD2. Germline-derived CDR1 and CDR2 are SGHAT and FQNNGV. The CDR3 extends over 15 amino acids. V lost 4 bases, J lost 4 bases, and 1 base stayed unmatched.

V usage is TRBV28 and J usage is TRBJ2-7, with 10 bases that match TRBD1. J lost 4 bases, V lost 6 bases, and 6 bases had no gene match. This CDR3 is 14 amino acids long. CDR1 MDHEN and CDR2 SYDVKM come from the germline V gene. The CDR3 is CASRTGGNVYEQYF. The CDR3 DNA reads TGTGCCAGCAGGACAGGGGGCAACGTATACGAGCAGTACTTC.